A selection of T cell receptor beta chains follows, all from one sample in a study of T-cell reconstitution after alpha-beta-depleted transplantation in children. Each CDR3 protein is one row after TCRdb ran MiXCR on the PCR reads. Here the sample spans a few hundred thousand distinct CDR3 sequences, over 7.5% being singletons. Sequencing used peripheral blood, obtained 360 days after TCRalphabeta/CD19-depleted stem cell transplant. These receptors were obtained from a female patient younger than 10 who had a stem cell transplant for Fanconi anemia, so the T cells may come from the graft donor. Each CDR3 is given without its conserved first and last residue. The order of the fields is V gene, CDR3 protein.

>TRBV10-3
AISESTQETQY
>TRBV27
ASSLRQEQETQY
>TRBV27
ASKVGGYTDTQY
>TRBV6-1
ASSSGLALYNEQF
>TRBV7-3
ASSFLALDTQY
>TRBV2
ASSGRDRANEKLF
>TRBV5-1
ASSLDGPYNEQF
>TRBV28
ASSLGQSDTQY
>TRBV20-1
SATSGGSPEQF
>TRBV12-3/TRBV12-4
ASSPGTGRWSEQF
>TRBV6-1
ASSEGPYREQETQY
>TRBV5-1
ASSLGTSGWWNEQF
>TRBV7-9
ASSLEGIKTYEQY
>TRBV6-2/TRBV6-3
ASSYSPNEQF
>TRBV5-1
ASHSQGSTYEQY
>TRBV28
ASNSARGTSGLYYNEQF
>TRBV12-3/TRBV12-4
ASSLGRGTYNEHF
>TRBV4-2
ASSLEIHTAYEQY
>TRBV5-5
ASSLVGGGASYEQF
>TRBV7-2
ASSLASRNNYGYT
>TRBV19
ASSISGGGGYNEQF
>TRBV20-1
SARSGTRAF
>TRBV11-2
ASDVAGGTDTQY
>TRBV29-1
SVDPGYT
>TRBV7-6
ASSQGSGNTIY
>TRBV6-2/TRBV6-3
ASSYSLTLGPYEQY
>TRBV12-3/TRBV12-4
ASSFVRNTGELF
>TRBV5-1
ASSVGPLRY
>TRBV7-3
ASSSGTELF
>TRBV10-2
ASSDSLTVNQPQH
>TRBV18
ASSPRQGPDTQY
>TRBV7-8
ASSLGQGLWEQY
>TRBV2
ASSSDTQY
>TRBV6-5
ASSYSTTSRDFYTDTQY
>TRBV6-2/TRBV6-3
ASRDRGRTEAF
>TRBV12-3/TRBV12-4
ASSFWTGELF
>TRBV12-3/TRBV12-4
ASSYDRAQPLNQPQH
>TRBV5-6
ASSSGGQDYT
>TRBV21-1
ANPGQTSSYNSPLH
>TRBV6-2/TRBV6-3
ASSRMPGANTEAF
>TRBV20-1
SARDQTSGSTDTQY
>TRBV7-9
ASSKGQNYGYT
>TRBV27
ASSPGTSGRIGRKQF